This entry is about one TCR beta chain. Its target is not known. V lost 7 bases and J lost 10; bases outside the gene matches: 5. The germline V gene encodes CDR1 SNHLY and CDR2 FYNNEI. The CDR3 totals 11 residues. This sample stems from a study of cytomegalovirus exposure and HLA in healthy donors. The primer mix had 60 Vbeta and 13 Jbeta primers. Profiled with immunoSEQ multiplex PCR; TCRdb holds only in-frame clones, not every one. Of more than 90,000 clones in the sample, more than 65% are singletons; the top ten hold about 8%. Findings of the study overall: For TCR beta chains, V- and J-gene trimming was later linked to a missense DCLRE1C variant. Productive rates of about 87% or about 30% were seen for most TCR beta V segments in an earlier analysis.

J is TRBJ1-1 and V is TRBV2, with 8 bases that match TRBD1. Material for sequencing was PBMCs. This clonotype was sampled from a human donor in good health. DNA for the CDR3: TGTGCCAGCAAAAGTACAGGGGGAGCTTTCTTT. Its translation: CASKSTGGAFF.